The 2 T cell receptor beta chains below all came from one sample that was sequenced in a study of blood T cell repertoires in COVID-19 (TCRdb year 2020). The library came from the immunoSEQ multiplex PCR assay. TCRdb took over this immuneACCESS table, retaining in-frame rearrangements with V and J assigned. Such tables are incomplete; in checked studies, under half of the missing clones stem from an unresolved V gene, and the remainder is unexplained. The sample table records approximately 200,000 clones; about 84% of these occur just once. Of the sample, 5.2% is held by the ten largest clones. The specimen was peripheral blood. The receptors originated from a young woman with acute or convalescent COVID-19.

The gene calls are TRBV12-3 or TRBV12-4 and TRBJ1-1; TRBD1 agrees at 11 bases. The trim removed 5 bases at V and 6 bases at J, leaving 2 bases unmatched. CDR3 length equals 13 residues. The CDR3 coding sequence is TGTGCCAGCAGTCCGGGACAGGGGGCTGAAGCTTTCTTT. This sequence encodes CASSPGQGAEAFF.

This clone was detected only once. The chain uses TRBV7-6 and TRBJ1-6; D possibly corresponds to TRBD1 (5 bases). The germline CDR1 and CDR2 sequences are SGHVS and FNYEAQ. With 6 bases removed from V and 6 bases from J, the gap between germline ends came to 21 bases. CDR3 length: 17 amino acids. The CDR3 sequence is CASSLERWGGGNSPLHF. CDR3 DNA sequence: TGTGCCAGCAGTCTCGAGCGTTGGGGCGGGGGTAATTCACCCCTCCACTTT. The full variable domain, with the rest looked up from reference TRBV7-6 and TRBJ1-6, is GAGVSQSPRYKVTKRGQDVALRCDPISGHVSLYWYRQALGQGPEFLTYFNYEAQQDKSGLPNDRFSAERPEGSISTLTIQRTEQRDSAMYRCASSLERWGGGNSPLHFGNGTRLTVT.